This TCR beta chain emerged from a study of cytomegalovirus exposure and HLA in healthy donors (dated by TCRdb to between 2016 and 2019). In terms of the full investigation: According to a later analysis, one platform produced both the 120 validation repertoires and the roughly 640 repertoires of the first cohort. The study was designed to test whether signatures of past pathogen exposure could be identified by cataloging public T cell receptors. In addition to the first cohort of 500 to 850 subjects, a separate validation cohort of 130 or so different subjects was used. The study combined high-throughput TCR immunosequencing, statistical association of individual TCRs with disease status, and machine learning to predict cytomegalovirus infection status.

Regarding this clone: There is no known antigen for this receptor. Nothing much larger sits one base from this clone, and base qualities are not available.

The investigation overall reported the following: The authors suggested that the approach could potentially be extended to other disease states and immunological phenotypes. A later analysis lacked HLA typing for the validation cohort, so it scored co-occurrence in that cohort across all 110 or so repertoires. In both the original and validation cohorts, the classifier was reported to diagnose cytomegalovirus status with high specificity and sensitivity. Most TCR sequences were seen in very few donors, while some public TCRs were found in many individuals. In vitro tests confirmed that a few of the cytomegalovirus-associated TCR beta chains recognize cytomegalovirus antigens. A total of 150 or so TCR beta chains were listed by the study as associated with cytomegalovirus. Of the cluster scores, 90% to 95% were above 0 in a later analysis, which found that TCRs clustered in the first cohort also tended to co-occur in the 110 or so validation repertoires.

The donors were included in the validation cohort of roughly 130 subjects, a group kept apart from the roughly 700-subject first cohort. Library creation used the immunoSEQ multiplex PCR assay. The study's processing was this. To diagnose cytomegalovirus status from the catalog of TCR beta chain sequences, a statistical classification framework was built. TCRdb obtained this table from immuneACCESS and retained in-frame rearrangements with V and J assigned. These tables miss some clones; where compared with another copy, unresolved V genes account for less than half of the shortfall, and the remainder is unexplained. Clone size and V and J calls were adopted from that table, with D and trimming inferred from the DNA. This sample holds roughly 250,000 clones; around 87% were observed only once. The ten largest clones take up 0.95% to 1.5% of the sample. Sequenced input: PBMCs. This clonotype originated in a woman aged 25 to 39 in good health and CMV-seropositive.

The DNA is TGCGCCAGCAGCCGGGGTCAGGGGGGTGGCTCATACAATGAGCAGTTCTTC. Its amino acids are CASSRGQGGGSYNEQFF. The sequence joins TRBV5-1 to TRBJ2-1; TRBD1 is a possible D gene, resting on 7 matching bases. V was cut back by 4 bases and J by 4 bases, leaving a gap of 21 bases between them. The germline V gene gives CDR1 as SGHRS and CDR2 as YFSETQ. The CDR3 spans 17 residues, from the cysteine through the phenylalanine. Only the CDR3 DNA is retained, 51 bases long and in frame from the first base.